Listed below are T cell receptor beta chains from one sample, sequenced in a study of cytomegalovirus exposure and HLA in healthy donors. Generated by immunoSEQ multiplex PCR, the TCRdb table keeps only in-frame clones and is missing some. Among approximately 220,000 clones listed, about 70% were seen once. Specimen: PBMCs. The receptors here all came from a young woman in good health and CMV-seronegative. Each CDR3 is given with its conserved first and last residue. D genes are given only for firm matches. Clone size is not always given. Where it is, it says once, few, many or a class for expanded clones.

clone size,CDR3 length,J gene,V gene,D gene,CDR3 protein,CDR3 DNA
.,14,TRBJ2-1,TRBV19,.,CASSIGSPYNEQFF,TGTGCCAGTAGTATAGGGAGTCCCTACAATGAGCAGTTCTTC
.,11,TRBJ1-1,TRBV29-1,.,CSVSGRTEAFF,TGCAGCGTCTCAGGGAGGACTGAAGCTTTCTTT
.,15,TRBJ2-3,TRBV6-5,.,CASRVQGGGIGTQYF,TGTGCCAGCAGGGTTCAGGGGGGCGGTATAGGTACGCAGTATTTT
few,15,TRBJ1-2,TRBV19,TRBD1,CASSIVRDRVYGYTF,TGTGCCAGTAGTATAGTCCGGGACAGGGTGTATGGCTACACCTTC
.,16,TRBJ2-7,TRBV7-9,TRBD1,CASSSPPGQGFYEQYF,TGTGCCAGCAGCTCACCGCCGGGACAGGGATTCTACGAGCAGTACTTC
.,19,TRBJ2-3,TRBV7-9,TRBD2,CASILGPHLAGGGTDTQYF,TGTGCCAGCATCTTAGGCCCTCACTTAGCGGGAGGAGGAACAGATACGCAGTATTTT
.,14,TRBJ1-2,TRBV6-1,.,CASSEARGRSGYTF,TGTGCCAGCAGTGAAGCTCGGGGGAGGAGTGGCTACACCTTC
.,14,TRBJ2-7,TRBV11-3,TRBD2,CASSMTREGIEQYF,TGTGCCAGCAGCATGACAAGGGAGGGAATCGAGCAGTACTTC
.,15,TRBJ2-2,TRBV18,TRBD2,CASSPAGRDTGELFF,TGTGCCAGCTCACCAGCCGGGAGGGATACCGGGGAGCTGTTTTTT
.,18,TRBJ2-3,TRBV6-1,.,CASSEAVEAPLSTDTQYF,TGTGCCAGCAGTGAAGCGGTTGAGGCGCCGCTGAGCACAGATACGCAGTATTTT
.,15,TRBJ1-2,TRBV6-4,TRBD1,CASSDQGQGAYGYTF,TGTGCCAGCAGTGACCAGGGACAGGGGGCCTATGGCTACACCTTC
.,15,TRBJ2-7,TRBV19,TRBD1,CASSNRGTSVYEQYF,TGTGCCAGTAGTAACAGGGGGACGAGCGTCTACGAGCAGTACTTC
.,15,TRBJ1-5,TRBV6-4,.,CASSVGTARDQPQHF,TGTGCCAGCAGTGTAGGGACTGCAAGGGATCAGCCCCAGCATTTT